These 9 T cell receptor beta chains were sequenced from one sample in a study of blood T cell repertoires in COVID-19. Sequencing was performed with immunoSEQ multiplex PCR; in TCRdb, only in-frame clones are kept and a portion is missing. The sample shows roughly 240,000 clones, around nine tenths of them seen only once. Sample: peripheral blood. These receptors originate from a woman aged 60-70 years who had recovered from COVID-19.

This rearrangement joins TRBV13 to TRBJ1-6; 8 bases align to TRBD1. This CDR3 comprises 16 residues. Germline loops: CDR1 PRHDT, CDR2 FYEKMQ (reference sequence). Trimming cost V 4 bases and J 7 bases; bases outside gene matches: 9. The DNA for the CDR3 is TGTGCCAGCAGCTCCCCGACAGGGGTGAGCAATTCACCCCTCCACTTT. Protein product: CASSSPTGVSNSPLHF. Using reference TRBV13 and TRBJ1-6 for the parts outside the CDR3, the full variable domain is AAGVIQSPRHLIKEKRETATLKCYPIPRHDTVYWYQQGPGQDPQFLISFYEKMQSDKGSIPDRFSAQQFSDYHSELNMSSLELGDSALYFCASSSPTGVSNSPLHFGNGTRLTVT.

This chain links TRBV11-2 with TRBJ2-1; the match to TRBD2 covers 8 bases. The germline CDR1 and CDR2 sequences are SGHAT and FQNNGV. CDR3 length equals 16 residues. The V gene end was trimmed by 4 bases and the J gene end by 7 bases; junction bases not matched to a gene: 12. CDR3 DNA sequence: TGTGCCAGCAGCTCCCGCGGGGCCGGGAGGGATAATGAGCAGTTCTTC. It translates to CASSSRGAGRDNEQFF.

This rearrangement joins TRBV20-1 to TRBJ1-2, with a tentative D call TRBD1 (6 bases). The CDR3 is 11 residues long. Trimming removed 8 bases from V and 4 bases from J, with 11 bases in between. Germline V gives CDR1 DFQATT, CDR2 SNEGSKA (reference sequence). The CDR3 DNA is TGCAGTTCAGGACAGACCTATGGCTACACCTTC. Its protein is CSSGQTYGYTF.

The chain couples TRBV7-6 to TRBJ2-3; no firm D call. Deletions cut 5 bases from V and 3 bases from J, with 6 bases between. The CDR3 contains 12 residues. Germline CDR1 reads SGHVS; CDR2 reads FNYEAQ. CDR3 residues: CASSPRTDTQYF. The CDR3 DNA sequence: TGTGCCAGCAGCCCCAGGACAGATACGCAGTATTTT.

The genes are TRBV2 and TRBJ2-3, with 8 bases lining up with TRBD2. Per the germline V gene, CDR1 is SNHLY and CDR2 is FYNNEI. V gave up 7 bases and J gave up 4 bases; unmatched junction bases: 10. The CDR3 has 15 amino acids. The CDR3 reads CASKEGLVLSDTQYF. Written as DNA, the CDR3 is TGTGCCAGCAAAGAGGGACTAGTCTTGTCAGATACGCAGTATTTT.

This chain links TRBV4-2 with TRBJ1-1; 8 nucleotides line up with TRBD1. Germline V gene lookup returns CDR1 LGHNA and CDR2 YNFKEQ. The CDR3 sequence is 18 residues long. V dropped 0 bases and J dropped 0; count of bases not matched to a gene: 9. DNA for the CDR3: TGTGCCAGCAGCCAAGAGGCAGGGGGCAACCTCATGAACACTGAAGCTTTCTTT. Residues: CASSQEAGGNLMNTEAFF.

V and J are TRBV19 and TRBJ1-2; 9 nucleotides match TRBD1. Looked up from germline, CDR1 is LNHDA and CDR2 is SQIVND (reference sequence). This CDR3 has 14 residues. Trimming took 7 bases from V and 4 from J; bases not matched to a gene: 7. In DNA form, the CDR3 reads TGTGCCAGTACCTCGGACAGGGGCTCCTATGGCTACACCTTC. Amino acid sequence: CASTSDRGSYGYTF.

The chain uses TRBV19 and TRBJ2-7; 9 bases are shared with TRBD1. Germline lookup yields CDR1 LNHDA and CDR2 SQIVND (reference sequence). The V gene end was trimmed by 2 bases and the J gene end by 6 bases; junction bases not matched to a gene: 8. The CDR3 is made up of 15 amino acids. CDR3 in DNA: TGTGCCAGTAGTATAAGCGCCTGGACAGGGGTCGAGCAGTACTTC. It codes for CASSISAWTGVEQYF.

The chain couples TRBV19 to TRBJ1-1, with a tentative D call TRBD1 (6 bases). Trimming took off 8 bases at V and 0 bases at J, with 16 bases between the two ends. Germline V gives CDR1 LNHDA, CDR2 SQIVND (reference sequence). The CDR3 has 15 residues. This CDR3 is CASRSRTEVNTEAFF. CDR3 coding DNA: TGTGCCAGTCGATCTAGGACAGAAGTGAACACTGAAGCTTTCTTT. The full variable domain, its missing parts supplied by reference TRBV19 and TRBJ1-1, is DGGITQSPKYLFRKEGQNVTLSCEQNLNHDAMYWYRQDPGQGLRLIYYSQIVNDFQKGDIAEGYSVSREKKESFPLTVTSAQKNPTAFYLCASRSRTEVNTEAFFGQGTRLTVV.